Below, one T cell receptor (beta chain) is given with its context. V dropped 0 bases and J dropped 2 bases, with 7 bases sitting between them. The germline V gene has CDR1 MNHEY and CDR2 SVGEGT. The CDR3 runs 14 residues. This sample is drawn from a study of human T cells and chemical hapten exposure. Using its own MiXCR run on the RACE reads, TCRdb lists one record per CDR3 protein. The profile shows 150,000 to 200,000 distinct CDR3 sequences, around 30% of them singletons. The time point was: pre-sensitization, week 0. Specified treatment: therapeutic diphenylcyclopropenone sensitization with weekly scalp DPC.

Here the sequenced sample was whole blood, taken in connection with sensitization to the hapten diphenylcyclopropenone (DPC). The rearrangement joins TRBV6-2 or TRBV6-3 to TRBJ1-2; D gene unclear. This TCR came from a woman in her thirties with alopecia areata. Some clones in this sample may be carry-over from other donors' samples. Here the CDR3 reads CASSYSIGNYGYTF. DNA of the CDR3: TGTGCCAGCAGTTACTCGATAGGGAACTATGGCTACACCTTC.